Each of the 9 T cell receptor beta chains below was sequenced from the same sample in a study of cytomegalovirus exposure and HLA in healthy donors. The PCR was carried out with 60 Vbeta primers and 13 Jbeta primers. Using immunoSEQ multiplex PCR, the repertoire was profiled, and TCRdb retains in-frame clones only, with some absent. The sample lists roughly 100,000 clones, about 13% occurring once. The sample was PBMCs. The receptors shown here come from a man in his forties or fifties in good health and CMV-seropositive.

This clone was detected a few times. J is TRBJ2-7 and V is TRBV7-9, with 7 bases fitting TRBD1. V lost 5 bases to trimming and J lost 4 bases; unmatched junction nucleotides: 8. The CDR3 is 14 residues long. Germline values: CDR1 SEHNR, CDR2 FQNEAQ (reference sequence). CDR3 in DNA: TGTGCCAGCAGCCCCCGGGACAGACGATACGAGCAGTACTTC. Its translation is CASSPRDRRYEQYF.

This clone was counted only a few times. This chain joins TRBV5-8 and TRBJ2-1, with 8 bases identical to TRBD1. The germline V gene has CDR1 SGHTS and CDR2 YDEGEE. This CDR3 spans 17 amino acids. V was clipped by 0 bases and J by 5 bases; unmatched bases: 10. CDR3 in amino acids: CASSLDARDRFDNEQFF. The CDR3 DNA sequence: TGTGCCAGCAGCTTGGATGCGAGGGACAGGTTCGACAATGAGCAGTTCTTC.

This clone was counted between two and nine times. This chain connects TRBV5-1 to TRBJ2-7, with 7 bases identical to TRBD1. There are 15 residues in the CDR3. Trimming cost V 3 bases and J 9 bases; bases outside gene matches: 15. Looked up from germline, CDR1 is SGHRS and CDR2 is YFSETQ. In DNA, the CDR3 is TGCGCCAGCAGCTACGCCGGGACAGAGGAAATGGGGCAGTACTTC. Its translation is CASSYAGTEEMGQYF.

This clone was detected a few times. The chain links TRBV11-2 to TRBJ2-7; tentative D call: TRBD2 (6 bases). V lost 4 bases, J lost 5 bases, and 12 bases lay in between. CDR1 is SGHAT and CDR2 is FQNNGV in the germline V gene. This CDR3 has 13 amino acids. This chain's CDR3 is CASSSTRYHEQYF. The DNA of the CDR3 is TGTGCCAGCAGCTCGACTAGATACCACGAGCAGTACTTC.

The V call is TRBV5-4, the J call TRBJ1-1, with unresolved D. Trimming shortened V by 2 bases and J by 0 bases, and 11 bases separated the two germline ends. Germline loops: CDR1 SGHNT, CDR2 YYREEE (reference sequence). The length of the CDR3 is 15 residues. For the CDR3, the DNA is TGTGCCAGCAGCTTTACATCAGGCATGAACACTGAAGCTTTCTTT. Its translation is CASSFTSGMNTEAFF.

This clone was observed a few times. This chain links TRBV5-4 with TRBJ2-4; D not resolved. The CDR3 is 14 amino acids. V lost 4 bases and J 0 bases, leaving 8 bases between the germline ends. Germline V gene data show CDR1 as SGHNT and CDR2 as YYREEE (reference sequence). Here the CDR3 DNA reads TGTGCCAGCAGCGAACAGCTAGCCAAAAACATTCAGTACTTC. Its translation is CASSEQLAKNIQYF.

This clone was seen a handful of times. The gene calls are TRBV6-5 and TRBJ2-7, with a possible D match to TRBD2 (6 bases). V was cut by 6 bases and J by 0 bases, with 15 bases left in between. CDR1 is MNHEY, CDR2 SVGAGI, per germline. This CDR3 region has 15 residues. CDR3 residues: CASSLAAQSSYEQYF. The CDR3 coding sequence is TGTGCCAGCAGCTTAGCGGCCCAGAGCTCCTACGAGCAGTACTTC.

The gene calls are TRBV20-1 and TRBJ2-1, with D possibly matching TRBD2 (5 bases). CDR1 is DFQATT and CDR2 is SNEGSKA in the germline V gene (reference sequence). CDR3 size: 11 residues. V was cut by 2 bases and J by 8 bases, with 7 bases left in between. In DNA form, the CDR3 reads TGCAGTGCTAGACTAGCCTATGAGCAGTTCTTC. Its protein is CSARLAYEQFF.

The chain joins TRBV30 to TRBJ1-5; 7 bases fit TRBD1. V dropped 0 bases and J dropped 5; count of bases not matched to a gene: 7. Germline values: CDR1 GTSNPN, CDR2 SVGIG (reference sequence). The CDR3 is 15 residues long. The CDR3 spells CAWSVGTGADQPQHF. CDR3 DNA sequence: TGTGCCTGGAGTGTAGGAACAGGGGCGGATCAGCCCCAGCATTTT.